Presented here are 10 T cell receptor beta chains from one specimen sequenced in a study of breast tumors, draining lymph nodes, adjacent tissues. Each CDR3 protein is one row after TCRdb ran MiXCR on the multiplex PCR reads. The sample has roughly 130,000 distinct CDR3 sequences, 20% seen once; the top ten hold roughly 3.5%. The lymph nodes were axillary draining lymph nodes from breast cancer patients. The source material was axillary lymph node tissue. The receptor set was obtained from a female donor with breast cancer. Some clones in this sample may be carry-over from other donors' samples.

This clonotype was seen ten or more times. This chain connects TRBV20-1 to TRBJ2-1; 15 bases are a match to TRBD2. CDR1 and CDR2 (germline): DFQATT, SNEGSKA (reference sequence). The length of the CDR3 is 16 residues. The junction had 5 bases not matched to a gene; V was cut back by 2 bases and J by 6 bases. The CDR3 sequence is CSARLRTSGRGNEQFF. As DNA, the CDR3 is TGCAGTGCTAGACTTCGGACTAGCGGGAGGGGCAATGAGCAGTTCTTC.

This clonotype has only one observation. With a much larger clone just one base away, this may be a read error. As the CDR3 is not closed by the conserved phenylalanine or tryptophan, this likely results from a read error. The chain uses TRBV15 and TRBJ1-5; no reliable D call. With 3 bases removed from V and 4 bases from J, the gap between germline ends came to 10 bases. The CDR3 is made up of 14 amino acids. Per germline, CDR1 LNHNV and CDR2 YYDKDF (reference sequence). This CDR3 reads CATSRSPANQPQHS. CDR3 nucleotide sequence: TGTGCCACCAGCAGGAGTCCGGCGAATCAGCCCCAGCATTCT.

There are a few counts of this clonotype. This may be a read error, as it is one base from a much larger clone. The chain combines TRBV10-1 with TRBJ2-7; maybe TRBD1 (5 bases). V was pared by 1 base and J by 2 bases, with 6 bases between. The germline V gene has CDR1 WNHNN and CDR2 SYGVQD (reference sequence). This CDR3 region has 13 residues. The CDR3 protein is CASSELTAYEQYF. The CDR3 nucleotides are TGCGCCAGCAGTGAGTTGACAGCCTACGAGCAGTACTTC.

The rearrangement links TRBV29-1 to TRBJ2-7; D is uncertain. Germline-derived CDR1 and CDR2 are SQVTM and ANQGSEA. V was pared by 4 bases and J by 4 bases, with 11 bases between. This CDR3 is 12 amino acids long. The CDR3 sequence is CSVVNDTYEQYF. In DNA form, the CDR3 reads TGCAGCGTTGTTAATGACACTTACGAGCAGTACTTC.

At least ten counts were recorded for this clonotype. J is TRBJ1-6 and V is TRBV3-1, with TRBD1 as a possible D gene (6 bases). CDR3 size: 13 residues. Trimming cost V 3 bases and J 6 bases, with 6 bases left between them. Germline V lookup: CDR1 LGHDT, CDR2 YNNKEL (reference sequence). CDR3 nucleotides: TGTGCCAGCAGCCACAGGGGTAATTCACCCCTCCACTTT. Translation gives CASSHRGNSPLHF.

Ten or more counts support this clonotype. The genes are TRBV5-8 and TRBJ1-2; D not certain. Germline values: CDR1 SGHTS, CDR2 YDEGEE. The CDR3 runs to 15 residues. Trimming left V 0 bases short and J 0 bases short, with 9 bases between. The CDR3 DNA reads TGTGCCAGCAGCTTGGACAGAACCTCTAACTATGGCTACACCTTC. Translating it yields CASSLDRTSNYGYTF.

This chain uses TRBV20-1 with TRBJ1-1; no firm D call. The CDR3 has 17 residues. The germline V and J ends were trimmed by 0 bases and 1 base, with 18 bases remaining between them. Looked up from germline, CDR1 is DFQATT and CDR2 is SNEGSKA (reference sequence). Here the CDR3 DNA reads TGCAGTGCTAGAGACCTAGGTAGGCGCTCGACGAACACTGAAGCTTTCTTT. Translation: CSARDLGRRSTNTEAFF.

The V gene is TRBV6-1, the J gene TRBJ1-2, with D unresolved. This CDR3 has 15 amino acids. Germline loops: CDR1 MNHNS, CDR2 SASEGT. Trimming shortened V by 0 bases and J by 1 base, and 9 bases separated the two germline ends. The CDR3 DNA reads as TGTGCCAGCAGTGAAGCGTCGGCAGTTAACTATGGCTACACCTTC. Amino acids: CASSEASAVNYGYTF.

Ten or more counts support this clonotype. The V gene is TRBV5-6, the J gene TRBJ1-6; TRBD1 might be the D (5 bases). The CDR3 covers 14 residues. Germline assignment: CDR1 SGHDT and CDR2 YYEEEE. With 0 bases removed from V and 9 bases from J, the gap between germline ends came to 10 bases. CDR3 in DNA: TGTGCCAGCAGCTTGGCGGGGGGTGGTTCACCCCTCCACTTT. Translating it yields CASSLAGGGSPLHF.

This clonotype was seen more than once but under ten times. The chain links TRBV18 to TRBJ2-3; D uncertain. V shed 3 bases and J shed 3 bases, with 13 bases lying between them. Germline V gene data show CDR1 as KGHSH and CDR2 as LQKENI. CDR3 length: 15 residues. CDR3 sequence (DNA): TGTGCCAGCTCACCGTCGGGTCGTCTAACAGATACGCAGTATTTT. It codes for CASSPSGRLTDTQYF.